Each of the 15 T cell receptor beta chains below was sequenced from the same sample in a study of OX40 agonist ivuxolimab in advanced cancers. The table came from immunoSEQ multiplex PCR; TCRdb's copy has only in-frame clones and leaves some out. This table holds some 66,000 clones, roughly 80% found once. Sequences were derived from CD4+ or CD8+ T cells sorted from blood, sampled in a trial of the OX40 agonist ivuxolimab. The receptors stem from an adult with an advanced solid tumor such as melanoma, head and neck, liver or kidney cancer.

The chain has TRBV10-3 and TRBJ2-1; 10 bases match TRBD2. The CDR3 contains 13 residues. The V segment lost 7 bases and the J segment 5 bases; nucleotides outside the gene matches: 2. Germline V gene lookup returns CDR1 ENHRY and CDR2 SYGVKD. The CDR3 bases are TGTGCCATCAATCTAGCGGGGGACAATGAGCAGTTCTTC. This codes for CAINLAGDNEQFF.

CDR3 DNA sequence: TGTGCCAGTAGTATAGTAACTAGCGGGCTAAACATTCAGTACTTC. This codes for CASSIVTSGLNIQYF. The chain links TRBV19 to TRBJ2-4, with 9 positions matching TRBD2. The CDR3 extends over 15 amino acids. J was trimmed by 6 bases and V by 1 base; bases with no gene match: 4. From germline, CDR1 is LNHDA and CDR2 SQIVND (reference sequence).

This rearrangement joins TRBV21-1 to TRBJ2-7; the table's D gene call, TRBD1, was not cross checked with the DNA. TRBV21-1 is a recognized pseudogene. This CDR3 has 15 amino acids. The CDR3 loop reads CASSAGTGSLYEQYF. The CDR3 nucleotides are TGTGCCAGCAGCGCTGGGACAGGGTCTCTCTACGAGCAGTACTTC.

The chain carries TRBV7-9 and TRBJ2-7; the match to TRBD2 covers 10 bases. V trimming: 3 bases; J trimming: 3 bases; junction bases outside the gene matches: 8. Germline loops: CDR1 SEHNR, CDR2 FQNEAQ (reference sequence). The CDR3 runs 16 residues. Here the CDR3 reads CASSLALAGDVYEQYF. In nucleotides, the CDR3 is TGTGCCAGCAGCTTGGCCCTAGCGGGAGATGTCTACGAGCAGTACTTC. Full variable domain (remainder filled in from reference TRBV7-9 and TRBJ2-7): DTGVSQNPRHKITKRGQNVTFRCDPISEHNRLYWYRQTLGQGPEFLTYFQNEAQLEKSRLLSDRFSAERPKGSFSTLEIQRTEQGDSAMYLCASSLALAGDVYEQYFGPGTRLTVT.

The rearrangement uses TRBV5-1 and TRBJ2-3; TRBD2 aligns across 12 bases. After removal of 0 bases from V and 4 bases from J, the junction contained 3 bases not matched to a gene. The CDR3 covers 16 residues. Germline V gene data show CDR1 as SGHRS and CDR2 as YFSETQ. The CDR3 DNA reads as TGCGCCAGCAGCTTGGTCCTAGCGGGAGGGTCAGATACGCAGTATTTT. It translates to CASSLVLAGGSDTQYF.

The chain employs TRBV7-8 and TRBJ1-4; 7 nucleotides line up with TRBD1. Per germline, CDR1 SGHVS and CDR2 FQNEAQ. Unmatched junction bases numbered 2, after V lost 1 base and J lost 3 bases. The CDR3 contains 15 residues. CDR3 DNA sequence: TGTGCCAGCAGCTTAGTACAGGGGTCTAATGAAAAACTGTTTTTT. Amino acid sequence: CASSLVQGSNEKLFF. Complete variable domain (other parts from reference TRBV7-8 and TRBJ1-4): GAGVSQSPRYKVAKRGQDVALRCDPISGHVSLFWYQQALGQGPEFLTYFQNEAQLDKSGLPSDRFFAERPEGSVSTLKIQRTQQEDSAVYLCASSLVQGSNEKLFFGSGTQLSVL.

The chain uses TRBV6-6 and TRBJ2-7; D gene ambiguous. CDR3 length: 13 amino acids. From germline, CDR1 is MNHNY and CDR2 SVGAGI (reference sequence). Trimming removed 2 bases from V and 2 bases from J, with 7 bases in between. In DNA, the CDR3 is TGTGCCAGCAGTTACGGGCCTACCTACGAGCAGTACTTC. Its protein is CASSYGPTYEQYF.

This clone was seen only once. CDR3 nucleotides: TGTGCCAGCAGCTTATGGCCTCGATTACAAGAGACCCAGTACTTC. Translated, it gives CASSLWPRLQETQYF. J is TRBJ2-5 and V is TRBV7-9; no clear D gene. Germline CDR1 SEHNR, CDR2 FQNEAQ (reference sequence). This CDR3 contains 15 residues. V lost 2 bases and J 2 bases, leaving 12 bases between the germline ends.

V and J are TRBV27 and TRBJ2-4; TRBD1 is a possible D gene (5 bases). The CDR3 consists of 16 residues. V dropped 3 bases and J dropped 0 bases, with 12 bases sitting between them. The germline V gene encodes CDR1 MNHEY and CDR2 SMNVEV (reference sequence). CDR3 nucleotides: TGTGCCAGCAGTTTCCGCCCAGGGCCAGCCAAAAACATTCAGTACTTC. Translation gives CASSFRPGPAKNIQYF.

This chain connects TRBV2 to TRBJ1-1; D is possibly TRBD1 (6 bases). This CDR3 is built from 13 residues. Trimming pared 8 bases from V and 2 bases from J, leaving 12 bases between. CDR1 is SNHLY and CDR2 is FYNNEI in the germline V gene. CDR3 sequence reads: CASQGQSNTEAFF. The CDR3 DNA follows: TGTGCCAGCCAGGGGCAGTCAAACACTGAAGCTTTCTTT.

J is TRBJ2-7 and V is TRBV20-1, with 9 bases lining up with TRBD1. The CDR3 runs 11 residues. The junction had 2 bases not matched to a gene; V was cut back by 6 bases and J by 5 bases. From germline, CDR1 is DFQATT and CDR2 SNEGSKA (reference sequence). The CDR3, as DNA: TGCAGTGCGGACAGGGGACACGAGCAGTACTTC. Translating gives CSADRGHEQYF.

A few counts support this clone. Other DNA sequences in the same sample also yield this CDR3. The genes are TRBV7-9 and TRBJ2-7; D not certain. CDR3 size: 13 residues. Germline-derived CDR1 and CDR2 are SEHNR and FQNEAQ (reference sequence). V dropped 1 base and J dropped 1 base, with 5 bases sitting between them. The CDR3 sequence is CASSLVWSYEQYF. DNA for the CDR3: TGTGCCAGCAGCTTAGTATGGTCCTACGAGCAGTACTTC.

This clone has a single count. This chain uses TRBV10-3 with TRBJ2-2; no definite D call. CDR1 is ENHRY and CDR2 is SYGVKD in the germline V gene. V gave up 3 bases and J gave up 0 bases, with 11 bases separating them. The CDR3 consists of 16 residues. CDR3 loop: CAISDRQFANTGELFF. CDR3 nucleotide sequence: TGTGCCATCAGTGATAGGCAGTTCGCGAACACCGGGGAGCTGTTTTTT.

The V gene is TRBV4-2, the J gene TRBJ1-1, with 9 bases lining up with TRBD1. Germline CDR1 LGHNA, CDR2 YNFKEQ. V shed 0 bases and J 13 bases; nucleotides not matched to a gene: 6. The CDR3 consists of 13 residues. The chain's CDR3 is CASSQEGQGHVFF. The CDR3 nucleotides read TGTGCCAGCAGCCAAGAGGGACAGGGACACGTTTTCTTT.

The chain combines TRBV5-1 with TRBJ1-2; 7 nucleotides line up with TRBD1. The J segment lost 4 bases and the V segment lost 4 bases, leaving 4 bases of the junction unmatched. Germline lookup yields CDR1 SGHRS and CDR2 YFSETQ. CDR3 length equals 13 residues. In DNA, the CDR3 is TGCGCCAGCAGCCACGACAGGGCCTATGGCTACACCTTC. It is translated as CASSHDRAYGYTF.